Listed here is a single TCR beta chain. Its specificity is unknown. The data are from a study of cytomegalovirus exposure and HLA in healthy donors. CDR1 is SGHTA, CDR2 FQGNSA, per germline. The CDR3 is 15 residues long. V lost 5 bases to trimming and J lost 5 bases; unmatched junction nucleotides: 5. The donors gave bone marrow, and they were healthy. Whereas donors were nominally healthy upon sampling, unrecorded immune exposures were probable. With 60 Vbeta and 13 Jbeta primers, the PCR was carried out. In the original analysis: It was a later analysis that counted 83 million or so unique TCR beta chains, of which around 11 million were shared. Sequencing used immunoSEQ multiplex PCR; TCRdb keeps in-frame clones, though not all of them. Clone size and the V and J calls come from that table; the DNA yielded D and trimming. The table lists roughly 190,000 clones, approximately 80% of them singletons.

Whole-study results and caveats: The study carried out a later analysis of TCR beta sequences. It associated 15,000 to 20,000 of them with specific HLA alleles at a false discovery rate of 0.05.

This chain links TRBV7-2 with TRBJ2-1, with 11 bases lining up with TRBD2. Sequencing used PBMCs. The source of this sequence is a woman in her twenties or thirties in good health and CMV-seronegative. The CDR3 region has the DNA TGTGCCAGCAGCGTTCGACTAGCGGGGCACAATGAGCAGTTCTTC. Its protein product is CASSVRLAGHNEQFF.